The T cell receptor beta chain under discussion was sequenced for a study of human T cells and chemical hapten exposure (dated by TCRdb to 2020 to 2023). Looking at the study overall: Libraries were pooled for sequencing, and per-sample TCR yields varied mainly because of small differences in library volumes within the pool. This study followed changes in the peripheral blood TCR repertoire in vivo during primary and secondary sensitization of alopecia patients to the hapten diphenylcyclopropenone (DPC). For every blood RNA sample, sequencing covered both the TCR alpha and TCR beta chains. The research as a whole found: After repeated subsampling, the strength of the expansion versus patch-test correlation and the threshold at which it became significant changed. DPC sensitization did not change the number of TCRs with a frequency above 1 in 1000, and there was no evidence of changes in global repertoire structure.

On this clonotype: Its cognate antigen has yet to be identified. Per-nucleotide qualities are absent, and no much larger clonotype sits a single base away.

The time point label, as the study defines it: healthy volunteer bleed at 6 weeks. Total RNA was extracted from unfractionated whole blood collected in Tempus Blood RNA tubes. As TCR sequencing controls, four or five healthy volunteers were used, with blood taken at day 0, 2 weeks and 6 weeks. The CDR3 has 14 amino acids, counting the end cysteine and phenylalanine. Only the CDR3 region is kept as DNA, spanning 42 bases read in frame from base 1. V was cut back by 3 bases and J by 0 bases, leaving a gap of 6 bases between them. The germline V gene yields KGHDR for CDR1 and SFDVKD for CDR2. The library was prepared using RACE. The reads were generated on a NextSeq 500. During library preparation, unique molecular identifiers were attached to individual cDNA molecules so that TCRs could be counted in a quantitative, reproducible way. Concerning the study's data processing: Samples had a median of approximately 96,000 TCRs, with a range from 23,224 to 690,600. V, J and CDR3 annotation of the TCR reads was carried out using the Decombinator software suite. For the PS versus PT1 abundance plots, all samples were subsampled to the same number of TCRs (28,000). TCRs were defined as expanded if absent before sensitization and observed at least eight times at the 2-week time point. The public reads were run again by TCRdb, first through fastp at Q25 and then through MiXCR, and only productive beta chains were kept. Every CDR3 protein is listed once, alongside the most common genes and DNA of its rows. TCRdb, rather than the study authors, made the V and J calls. A total of about 65,000 distinct CDR3 sequences appear in this sample, under 7.5% of them only once. Around 3.4% of the sample is held by the ten biggest clonotypes.

The clonotype originates from a female donor in good health. Some clones in this sample may be carry-over from other donors' samples. Sequenced input: whole blood. The rearranged chain carries TRBV24-1 and TRBJ2-3, with the D gene not confidently named. The CDR3 protein is CATSDPISTDTQYF. The DNA sequence is TGTGCCACCAGTGATCCGATTAGCACAGATACGCAGTATTTT.